This T cell receptor beta chain derives from a study of shared clonotypes between healthy human individuals. On this clone itself: Its antigen is unknown.

The study, taken as a whole, reports: Larger estimated richness was generally seen in naive subsets than in memory subsets.

In replicate PCRs of sorted subsets, approximately 200 ng DNA, approximately 32,000 T cell genomes, was used. Only in-frame clones appear in the TCRdb table, and some are missing; sequencing was by immunoSEQ multiplex PCR. The sample carries around 2,000,000 clones, 85% to 95% recorded once. The donors were adults (healthy and HIV-negative) with no recent acute infections or vaccinations. Division of CD4+ cells produced a CD45RA+ naive subset and a CD45RA-negative memory subset. V was pared by 4 bases and J by 2 bases, with 3 bases of the junction left unmatched. The germline gives CDR1 SGHKS, CDR2 YYEKEE (reference sequence). The CDR3 sequence is 15 residues long.

This chain links TRBV5-5 with TRBJ2-5, with 12 nucleotides matching TRBD2. The sample taken for sequencing was naive CD4+ T cells sorted from blood. The subset: CD45RA+ positively selected. This TCR was sampled from a man between 18 and 29 years old in good health. The DNA of the CDR3 is TGTGCCAGCAGCCTCGGACTAGCGGGACAAGAGACCCAGTACTTC. Its protein product is CASSLGLAGQETQYF.